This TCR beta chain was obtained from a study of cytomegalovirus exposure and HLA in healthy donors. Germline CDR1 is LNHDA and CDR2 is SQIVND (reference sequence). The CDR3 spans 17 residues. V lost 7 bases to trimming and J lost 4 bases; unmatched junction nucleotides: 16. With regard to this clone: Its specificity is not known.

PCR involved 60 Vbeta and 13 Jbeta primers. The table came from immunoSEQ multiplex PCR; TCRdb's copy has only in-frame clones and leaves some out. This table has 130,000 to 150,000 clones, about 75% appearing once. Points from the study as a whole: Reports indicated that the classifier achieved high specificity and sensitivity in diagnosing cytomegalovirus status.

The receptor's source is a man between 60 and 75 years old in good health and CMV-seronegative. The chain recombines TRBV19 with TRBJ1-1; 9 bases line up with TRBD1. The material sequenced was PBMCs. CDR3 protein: CASMSRTGEGLGTEAFF. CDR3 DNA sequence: TGTGCCAGTATGAGTCGGACAGGGGAAGGGCTCGGCACTGAAGCTTTCTTT.